Following are 23 T cell receptor beta chains from one sample sequenced in a study of blood T cell repertoires in COVID-19 (dated by TCRdb to the early 2020s). The protocol used for the library was the immunoSEQ multiplex PCR assay. Imported from immuneACCESS, the table was reduced by TCRdb to in-frame sequences with V and J called. These copies leave out some clones; in studies compared against another copy, an unresolved V gene accounts for under half, and the cause of the remainder is not known. The sample table holds around 150,000 clones, of which approximately 78% were seen once. The ten largest clones capture approximately 9.9% of the sample. The sequenced material came from peripheral blood. These TCRs come from a man aged 55 to 70 who had recovered from COVID-19.

This clone has more than one count but fewer than ten. The chain carries TRBV25-1 and TRBJ2-1, with 8 bases aligning to TRBD2. V lost 9 bases, J lost 7 bases, and 14 bases stayed unmatched. Germline V CDR1 and CDR2: MGHDK, SYGVNS. The CDR3 has 15 amino acids. The CDR3 is CASTATSGLGNEQFF. The CDR3 DNA sequence: TGTGCCAGTACCGCCACTAGCGGACTCGGGAATGAGCAGTTCTTC. Looking up the rest from reference TRBV25-1 and TRBJ2-1 gives the full variable domain: EADIYQTPRYLVIGTGKKITLECSQTMGHDKMYWYQQDPGMELHLIHYSYGVNSTEKGDLSSESTVSRIRTEHFPLTLESARPSHTSQYLCASTATSGLGNEQFFGPGTRLTVL.

V and J are TRBV7-2 and TRBJ2-7; D possibly corresponds to TRBD2 (5 bases). Deletions cut 1 base from V and 3 bases from J, with 10 bases between. Germline V CDR1 and CDR2: SGHTA, FQGNSA. The CDR3 spans 14 residues. The CDR3 loop reads CASSLVGEGYEQYF. The CDR3 nucleotides read TGTGCCAGCAGCTTAGTGGGAGAAGGCTACGAGCAGTACTTC.

The chain employs TRBV5-6 and TRBJ1-1, with D perhaps matching TRBD1 (6 bases). Trimming stripped 3 bases from V and 0 bases from J, with 15 bases between. This CDR3 comprises 16 residues. Germline lookup yields CDR1 SGHDT and CDR2 YYEEEE. The CDR3 reads CASSSQPDSLNTEAFF. The CDR3 region has the DNA TGTGCCAGCAGCTCCCAGCCGGACAGCCTGAACACTGAAGCTTTCTTT.

This chain joins TRBV18 and TRBJ2-5; a possible D gene is TRBD2 (6 bases). The CDR3 consists of 13 residues. Germline loops: CDR1 KGHSH, CDR2 LQKENI. V lost 8 bases, J lost 2 bases, and 12 bases lay in between. The CDR3, as DNA: TGTGCCAGCCTCGGGACTCCTCAAGAGACCCAGTACTTC. It translates to CASLGTPQETQYF.

The chain joins TRBV6-5 to TRBJ2-7, with a tentative D call TRBD2 (7 bases). The CDR3 sequence is 11 residues long. Germline V gene sequence: CDR1 MNHEY, CDR2 SVGAGI. Between the trimmed V and J ends, which lost 8 bases and 6 bases, there was a span of 11 bases. This CDR3 is CASARGGEQYF. Here the CDR3 DNA reads TGTGCCAGCGCTAGGGGGGGCGAGCAGTACTTC.

The chain links TRBV7-2 to TRBJ2-1, with a possible D match to TRBD1 (6 bases). Trimming removed 0 bases from V and 8 bases from J, with 14 bases in between. This CDR3 comprises 15 residues. Germline-derived CDR1 and CDR2 are SGHTA and FQGNSA. This CDR3 reads CASSLAVGARDEQFF. The DNA for the CDR3 is TGTGCCAGCAGCTTAGCGGTGGGGGCTAGGGATGAGCAGTTCTTC. The variable domain in full, with the rest retrieved from reference TRBV7-2 and TRBJ2-1, is GAGVSQSPSNKVTEKGKDVELRCDPISGHTALYWYRQSLGQGLEFLIYFQGNSAPDKSGLPSDRFSAERTGGSVSTLTIQRTQQEDSAVYLCASSLAVGARDEQFFGPGTRLTVL.

The chain combines TRBV19 with TRBJ2-3; 11 nucleotides agree with TRBD2. Germline CDR1 and CDR2: LNHDA and SQIVND (reference sequence). This CDR3 comprises 17 residues. The trim removed 1 base at V and 2 bases at J, leaving 5 bases unmatched. The chain's CDR3 is CASSIATSGGLTDTQYF. CDR3 nucleotide sequence: TGTGCCAGTAGTATAGCCACTAGCGGGGGCCTCACAGATACGCAGTATTTT.

V is TRBV19 and J is TRBJ1-2; D remains unclear. Per germline, CDR1 LNHDA and CDR2 SQIVND (reference sequence). The CDR3 consists of 15 residues. Trimming removed 4 bases at V and 0 bases at J, with 12 bases between. CDR3 region: CASSNWIGTNYGYTF. The CDR3 nucleotides read TGTGCCAGTAGTAACTGGATCGGGACTAACTATGGCTACACCTTC.

The rearrangement links TRBV3-1 (or the pseudogene TRBV3-2) to TRBJ2-3; TRBD1 matches at 10 bases. J gave up 2 bases and V 5 bases, and 4 bases lay outside the gene matches. CDR1 LGHDT and CDR2 YNNKEL come from the germline V gene (reference sequence). The CDR3 has 15 residues. The CDR3: CASSETGGNTDTQYF. In DNA form, the CDR3 reads TGTGCCAGCAGCGAGACAGGGGGCAACACAGATACGCAGTATTTT.

The V call is TRBV11-3, the J call TRBJ2-5, with 7 positions matching TRBD2. The CDR3 consists of 15 residues. V lost 5 bases to trimming and J lost 5 bases; unmatched junction nucleotides: 11. The germline V gene encodes CDR1 SGHNT and CDR2 YENEEA. The CDR3: CASSRGGRAGETQYF. CDR3 sequence (DNA): TGTGCCAGCAGCCGCGGAGGGAGGGCTGGTGAGACCCAGTACTTC.

This clone was detected ten times or more. The chain is built from TRBV6-4 and TRBJ2-1, with 12 bases fitting TRBD2. Germline loops: CDR1 MRHNA, CDR2 SNTAGT. V lost 5 bases, J lost 4 bases, and 3 bases stayed unmatched. The CDR3 is 15 residues long. The CDR3 DNA follows: TGTGCCAGCAGTCCACTAGCGGGAGGTTACAATGAGCAGTTCTTC. Translated: CASSPLAGGYNEQFF.

This clone was observed once. The chain recombines TRBV30 with TRBJ2-2; 9 bases line up with TRBD2. This CDR3 spans 14 amino acids. V was pared by 4 bases and J by 5 bases, with 5 bases of the junction left unmatched. The germline V gene encodes CDR1 GTSNPN and CDR2 SVGIG (reference sequence). The CDR3 DNA is TGTGCCTGGAACCCGGGACTAGCTACCGGGGAGCTGTTTTTT. Amino acids: CAWNPGLATGELFF.

This clone has a handful of counts. The chain couples TRBV11-3 to TRBJ2-2, with D tentatively TRBD1 (6 bases). With 4 bases removed from V and 1 base from J, the gap between germline ends came to 10 bases. The CDR3 consists of 15 residues. Germline loops: CDR1 SGHNT, CDR2 YENEEA. The CDR3: CASSSQGRNTGELFF. The CDR3 bases are TGTGCCAGCAGCTCCCAGGGGCGGAACACCGGGGAGCTGTTTTTT.

V gene TRBV7-9 combines with J gene TRBJ2-5; 12 positions match TRBD2. After removal of 5 bases from V and 5 bases from J, the junction contained 6 bases not matched to a gene. Per germline, CDR1 SEHNR and CDR2 FQNEAQ (reference sequence). This CDR3 spans 15 amino acids. The CDR3 DNA reads TGTGCCAGCAGCCCGCGACTAGCGGGAGCTGAGACCCAGTACTTC. It specifies CASSPRLAGAETQYF.

CDR3 in amino acids: CASSIWQGSAGELFF. In DNA form, the CDR3 reads TGTGCCAGTAGTATATGGCAGGGTTCGGCCGGGGAGCTGTTTTTT. The rearrangement links TRBV19 to TRBJ2-2, with D possibly matching TRBD1 (5 bases). V gave up 2 bases and J gave up 6 bases, with 13 bases separating them. Germline loops: CDR1 LNHDA, CDR2 SQIVND (reference sequence). This CDR3 comprises 15 residues.

This clone came up once. The chain has TRBV20-1 and TRBJ2-7, with 11 bases that match TRBD2. Per germline, CDR1 DFQATT and CDR2 SNEGSKA (reference sequence). The ends lost 3 bases at V and 2 bases at J; junction bases unmatched: 9. The CDR3 is made up of 16 amino acids. CDR3 loop: CSASQSGLAVTYEQYF. The CDR3 DNA follows: TGCAGTGCTAGTCAATCGGGACTAGCGGTTACCTACGAGCAGTACTTC.

The chain employs TRBV7-8 and TRBJ2-7; 9 bases fit TRBD1. The junction had 6 bases not matched to a gene; V was cut back by 1 base and J by 2 bases. Per the germline V gene, CDR1 is SGHVS and CDR2 is FQNEAQ. There are 16 residues in the CDR3. CDR3: CASSLVTQGAAYEQYF. The CDR3 coding sequence is TGTGCCAGCAGCTTAGTCACACAGGGGGCAGCCTACGAGCAGTACTTC.

This clone has just a few counts. The J gene is TRBJ1-1, the V gene TRBV29-1; D unresolved. Germline CDR1 is SQVTM and CDR2 is ANQGSEA. There are 11 residues in the CDR3. CDR3 residues: CTALRNTEAFF. The CDR3 bases are TGCACCGCCTTGAGGAACACTGAAGCTTTCTTT.

The chain links TRBV7-2 to TRBJ2-6; D remains ambiguous. The V end lost 2 bases, the J end lost 0 bases, and 11 bases lay between the germline ends. Germline V CDR1 and CDR2: SGHTA, FQGNSA. This CDR3 spans 17 amino acids. In DNA form, the CDR3 reads TGTGCCAGCAGCTTAAAACAGATGAGCTCTGGGGCCAACGTCCTGACTTTC. It specifies CASSLKQMSSGANVLTF.

The rearrangement joins TRBV28 to TRBJ1-2; 7 positions match TRBD1. Germline trimming cut 6 bases from V and 7 bases from J; bases unmatched to any gene: 23. The CDR3 runs 18 residues. Germline CDR1 reads MDHEN; CDR2 reads SYDVKM. CDR3 bases: TGTGCCAGCAGCCCAATCCGGGACAGTCAAGGTGGGGTGGGTGGCTACACCTTC. Translated: CASSPIRDSQGGVGGYTF.

The J gene is TRBJ1-1, the V gene TRBV6-5, with D tentatively TRBD1 (6 bases). CDR3 length: 15 amino acids. The ends were cut back, 8 bases at V and 1 base at J, with 17 bases in the middle. Germline CDR1 and CDR2: MNHEY and SVGAGI. CDR3 protein: CASAPWTDKNTEAFF. The CDR3 DNA reads as TGTGCCAGCGCCCCTTGGACAGATAAGAACACTGAAGCTTTCTTT.

The chain combines TRBV6-1 with TRBJ2-3, with D tentatively TRBD2 (7 bases). This CDR3 has 16 residues. The germline gives CDR1 MNHNS, CDR2 SASEGT. V was trimmed by 1 base and J by 5 bases, leaving 16 bases between them. CDR3 sequence: CASSEGGGAPLDTQYF. CDR3 nucleotide sequence: TGTGCCAGCAGTGAAGGAGGGGGGGCGCCCCTAGATACGCAGTATTTT.

This chain connects TRBV30 to TRBJ2-5; D is possibly TRBD2 (5 bases). Germline CDR1 is GTSNPN and CDR2 is SVGIG (reference sequence). The germline V and J ends were trimmed by 8 bases and 5 bases, with 15 bases remaining between them. This CDR3 is 12 amino acids long. The chain's CDR3 is CAAAGEWETQYF. CDR3 nucleotide sequence: TGTGCCGCGGCTGGGGAGTGGGAGACCCAGTACTTC.